This TCR beta chain was identified during a study of T cells in Graves' hyperthyroidism and ophthalmopathy. In this sample, this clonotype turned up many times. Amplified regions were TCR beta CDR3 sequences from RNA transcripts. When the TCR CDR3 underwent first-round RT-PCR, the HTBI primer set was used. TCRdb fed the multiplex PCR reads into MiXCR, producing one record per CDR3 protein. This table holds 500,000 to 600,000 distinct CDR3 sequences, under 60% found once. V was pared by 6 bases and J by 2 bases, with 17 bases between. The germline V gene encodes CDR1 SNHLY and CDR2 FYNNEI. This CDR3 has 16 amino acids.

The sample comprised peripheral blood or thyroid tissue (not recorded which). The receptor comes from an adult woman with Graves' disease, either hyperthyroidism or ophthalmopathy (not recorded which). The gene calls are TRBV2 and TRBJ1-5; a possible D gene is TRBD1 (5 bases). This CDR3 is CASRGGTGEGNQPQHF. The CDR3 DNA sequence: TGTGCCAGCAGGGGGGGAACTGGGGAGGGCAATCAGCCCCAGCATTTT.